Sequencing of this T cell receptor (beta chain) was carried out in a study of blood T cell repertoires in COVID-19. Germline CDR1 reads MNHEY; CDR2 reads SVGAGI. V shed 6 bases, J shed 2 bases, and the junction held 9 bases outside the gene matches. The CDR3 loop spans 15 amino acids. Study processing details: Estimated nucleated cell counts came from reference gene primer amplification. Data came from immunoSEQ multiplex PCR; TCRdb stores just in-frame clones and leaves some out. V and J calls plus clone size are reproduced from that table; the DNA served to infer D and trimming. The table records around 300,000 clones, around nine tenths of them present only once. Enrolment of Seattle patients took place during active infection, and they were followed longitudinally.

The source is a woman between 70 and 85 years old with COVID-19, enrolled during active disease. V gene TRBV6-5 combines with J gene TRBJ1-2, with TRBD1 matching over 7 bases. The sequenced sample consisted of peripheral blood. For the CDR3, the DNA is TGTGCCAGCAGGCCAACAGGGGCGAGAAACTATGGCTACACCTTC. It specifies CASRPTGARNYGYTF.